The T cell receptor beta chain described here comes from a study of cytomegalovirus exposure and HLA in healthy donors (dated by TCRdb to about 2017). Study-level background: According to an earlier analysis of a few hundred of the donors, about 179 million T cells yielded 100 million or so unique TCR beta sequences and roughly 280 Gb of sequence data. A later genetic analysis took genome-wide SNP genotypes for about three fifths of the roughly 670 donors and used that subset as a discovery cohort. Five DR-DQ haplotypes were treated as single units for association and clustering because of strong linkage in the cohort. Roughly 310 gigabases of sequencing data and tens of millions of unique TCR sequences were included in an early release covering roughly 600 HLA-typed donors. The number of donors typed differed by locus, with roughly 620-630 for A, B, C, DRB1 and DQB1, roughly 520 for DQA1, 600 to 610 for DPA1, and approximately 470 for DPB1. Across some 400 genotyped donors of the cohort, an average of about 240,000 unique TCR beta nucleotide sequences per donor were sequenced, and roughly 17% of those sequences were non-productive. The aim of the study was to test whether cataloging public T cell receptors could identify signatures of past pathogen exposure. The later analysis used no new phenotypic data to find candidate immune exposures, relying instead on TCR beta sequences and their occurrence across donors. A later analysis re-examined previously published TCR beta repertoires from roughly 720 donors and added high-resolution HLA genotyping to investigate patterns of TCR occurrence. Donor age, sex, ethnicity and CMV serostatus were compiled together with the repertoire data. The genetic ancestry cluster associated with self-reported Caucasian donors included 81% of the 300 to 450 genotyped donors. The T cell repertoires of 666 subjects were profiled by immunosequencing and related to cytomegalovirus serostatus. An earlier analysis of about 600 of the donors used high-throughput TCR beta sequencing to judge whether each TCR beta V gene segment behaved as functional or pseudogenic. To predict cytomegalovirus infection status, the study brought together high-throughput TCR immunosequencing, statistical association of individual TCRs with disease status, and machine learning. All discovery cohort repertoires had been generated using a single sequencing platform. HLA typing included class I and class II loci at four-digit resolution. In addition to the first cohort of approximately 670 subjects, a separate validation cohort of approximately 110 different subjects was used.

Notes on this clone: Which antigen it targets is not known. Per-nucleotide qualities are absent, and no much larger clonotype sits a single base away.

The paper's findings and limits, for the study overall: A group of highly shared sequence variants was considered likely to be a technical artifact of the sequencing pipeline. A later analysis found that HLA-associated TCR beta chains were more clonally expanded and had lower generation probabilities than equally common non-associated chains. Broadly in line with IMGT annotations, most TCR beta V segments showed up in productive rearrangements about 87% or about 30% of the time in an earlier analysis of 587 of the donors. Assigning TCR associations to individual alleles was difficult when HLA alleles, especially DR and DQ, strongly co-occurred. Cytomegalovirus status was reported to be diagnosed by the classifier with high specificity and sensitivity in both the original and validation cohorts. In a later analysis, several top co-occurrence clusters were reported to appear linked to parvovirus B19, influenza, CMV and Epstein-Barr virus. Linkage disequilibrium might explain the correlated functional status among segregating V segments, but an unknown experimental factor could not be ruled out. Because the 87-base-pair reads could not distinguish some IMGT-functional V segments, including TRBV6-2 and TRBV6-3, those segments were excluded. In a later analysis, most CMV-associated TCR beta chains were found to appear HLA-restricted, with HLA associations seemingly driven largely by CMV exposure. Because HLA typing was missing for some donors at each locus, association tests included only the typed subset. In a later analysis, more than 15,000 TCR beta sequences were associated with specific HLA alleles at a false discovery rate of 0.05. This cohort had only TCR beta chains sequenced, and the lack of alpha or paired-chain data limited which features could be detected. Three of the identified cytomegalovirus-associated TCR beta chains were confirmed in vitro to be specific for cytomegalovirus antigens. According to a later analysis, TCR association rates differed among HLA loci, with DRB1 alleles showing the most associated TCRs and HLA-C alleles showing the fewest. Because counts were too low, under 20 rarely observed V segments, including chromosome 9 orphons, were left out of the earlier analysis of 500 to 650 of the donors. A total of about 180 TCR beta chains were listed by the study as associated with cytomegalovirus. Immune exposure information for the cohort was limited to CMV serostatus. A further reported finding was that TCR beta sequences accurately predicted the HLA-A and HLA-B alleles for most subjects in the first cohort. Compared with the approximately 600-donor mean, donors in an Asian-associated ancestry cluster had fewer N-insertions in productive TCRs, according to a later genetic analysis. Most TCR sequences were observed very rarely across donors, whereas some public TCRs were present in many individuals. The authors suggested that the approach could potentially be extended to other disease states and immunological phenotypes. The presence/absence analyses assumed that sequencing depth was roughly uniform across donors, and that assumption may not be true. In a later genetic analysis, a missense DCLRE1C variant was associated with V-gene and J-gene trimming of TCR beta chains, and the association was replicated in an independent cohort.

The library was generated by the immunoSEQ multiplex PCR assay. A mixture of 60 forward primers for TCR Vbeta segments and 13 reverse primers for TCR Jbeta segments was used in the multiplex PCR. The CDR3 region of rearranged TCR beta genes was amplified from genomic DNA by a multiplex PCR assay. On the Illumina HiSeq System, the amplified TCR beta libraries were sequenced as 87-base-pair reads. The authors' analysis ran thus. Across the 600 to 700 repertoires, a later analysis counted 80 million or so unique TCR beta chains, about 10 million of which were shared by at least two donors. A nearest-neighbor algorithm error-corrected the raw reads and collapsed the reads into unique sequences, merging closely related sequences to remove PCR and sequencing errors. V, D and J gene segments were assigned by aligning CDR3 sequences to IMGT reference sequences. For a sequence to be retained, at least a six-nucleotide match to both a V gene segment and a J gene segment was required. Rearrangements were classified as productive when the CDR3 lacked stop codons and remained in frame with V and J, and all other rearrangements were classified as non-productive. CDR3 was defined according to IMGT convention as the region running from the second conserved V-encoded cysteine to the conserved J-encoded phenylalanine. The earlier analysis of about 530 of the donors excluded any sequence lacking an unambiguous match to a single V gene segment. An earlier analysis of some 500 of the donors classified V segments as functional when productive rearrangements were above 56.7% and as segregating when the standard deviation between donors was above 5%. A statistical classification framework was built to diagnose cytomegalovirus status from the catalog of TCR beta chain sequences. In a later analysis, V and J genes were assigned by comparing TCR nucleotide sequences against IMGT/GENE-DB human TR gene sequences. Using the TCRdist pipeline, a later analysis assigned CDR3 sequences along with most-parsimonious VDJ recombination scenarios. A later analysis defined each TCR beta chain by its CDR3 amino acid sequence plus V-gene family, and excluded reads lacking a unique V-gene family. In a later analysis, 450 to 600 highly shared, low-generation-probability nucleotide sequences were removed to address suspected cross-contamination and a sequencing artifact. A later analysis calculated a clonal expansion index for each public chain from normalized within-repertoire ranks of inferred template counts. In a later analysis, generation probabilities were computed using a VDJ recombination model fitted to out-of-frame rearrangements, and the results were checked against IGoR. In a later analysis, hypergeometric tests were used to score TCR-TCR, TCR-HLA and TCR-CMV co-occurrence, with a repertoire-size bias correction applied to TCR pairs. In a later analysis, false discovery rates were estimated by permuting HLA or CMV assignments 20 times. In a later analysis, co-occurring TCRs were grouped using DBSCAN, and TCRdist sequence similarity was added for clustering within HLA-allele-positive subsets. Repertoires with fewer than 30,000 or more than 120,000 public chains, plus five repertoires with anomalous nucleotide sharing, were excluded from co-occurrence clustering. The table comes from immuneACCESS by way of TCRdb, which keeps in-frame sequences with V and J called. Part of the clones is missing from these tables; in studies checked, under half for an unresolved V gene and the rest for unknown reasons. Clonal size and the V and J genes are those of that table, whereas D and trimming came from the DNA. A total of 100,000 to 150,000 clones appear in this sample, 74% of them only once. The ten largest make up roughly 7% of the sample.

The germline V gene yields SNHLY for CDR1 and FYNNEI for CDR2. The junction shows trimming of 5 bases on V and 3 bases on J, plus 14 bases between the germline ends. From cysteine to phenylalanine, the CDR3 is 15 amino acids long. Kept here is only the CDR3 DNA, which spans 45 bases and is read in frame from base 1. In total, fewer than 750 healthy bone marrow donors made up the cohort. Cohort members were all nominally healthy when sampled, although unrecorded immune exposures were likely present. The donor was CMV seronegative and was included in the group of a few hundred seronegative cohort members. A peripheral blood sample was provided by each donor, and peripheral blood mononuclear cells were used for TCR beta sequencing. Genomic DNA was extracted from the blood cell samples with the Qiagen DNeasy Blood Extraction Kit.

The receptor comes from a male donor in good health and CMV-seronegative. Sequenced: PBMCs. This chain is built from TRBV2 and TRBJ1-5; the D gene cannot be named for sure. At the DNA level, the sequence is TGTGCCAGCAGTCCAGAGAGGGTCAACAATCAGCCCCAGCATTTT. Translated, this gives CASSPERVNNQPQHF.